The 27 T cell receptor beta chains in this list originate from one sample, sequenced in a study of shared clonotypes between healthy human individuals (TCRdb year 2020). The library was generated by the immunoSEQ multiplex PCR assay. This immuneACCESS table, as held by TCRdb, lists in-frame sequences with V and J called but not all clones. Of the missing ones, under half trace to an unresolved V gene in checked studies; the others have no known cause. The sample table records roughly 2.2 million clones; about nine tenths of these occur just once. The top ten clonotypes cover about 0.41% of the sample. Sequenced material: naive CD4+ T cells from PBMCs. The cell subset or site label, as the study defines it: CD45RA+ positively selected. Receptor source: a man aged 18 to 30 in good health. Some clones in this sample may be carry-over from other donors' samples.

This rearrangement joins TRBV28 to TRBJ1-5; D gene uncertain. Germline loops: CDR1 MDHEN, CDR2 SYDVKM. This CDR3 has 13 amino acids. Trimming took 10 bases from V and 3 from J, leaving 13 bases between them. CDR3 DNA: TGTGCCACGAGAGAGAGGGCCAATCAGCCCCAGCATTTT. The encoded protein is CATRERANQPQHF.

The chain joins TRBV7-2 to TRBJ2-7; 7 bases fit TRBD1. In germline, CDR1 is SGHTA, CDR2 FQGNSA. J lost 6 bases, V lost 4 bases, and 15 bases had no gene match. The CDR3 contains 16 residues. The DNA of the CDR3 is TGTGCCAGCAGCTCGCAATCTCGGAAGGGGGCTGGCGAGCAGTACTTC. Protein: CASSSQSRKGAGEQYF.

V is TRBV28 and J is TRBJ1-3; D remains unclear. This CDR3 contains 15 residues. Trimming pared 5 bases from V and 0 bases from J, leaving 11 bases between. CDR1 MDHEN and CDR2 SYDVKM come from the germline V gene. Here the CDR3 reads CASSAPGDSGNTIYF. The CDR3 nucleotides are TGTGCCAGCAGTGCCCCCGGGGACTCTGGAAACACCATATATTTT.

The chain recombines TRBV7-7 with TRBJ2-1, with D maybe TRBD2 (5 bases). This CDR3 spans 13 amino acids. The V and J ends lost 1 base and 5 bases respectively, with 6 bases between them. Germline V gene lookup returns CDR1 SSHAT and CDR2 FNYEAQ (reference sequence). The CDR3: CASSLGLNNEQFF. CDR3 coding DNA: TGTGCCAGCAGCTTAGGACTAAACAATGAGCAGTTCTTC.

The J gene is TRBJ2-5, the V gene TRBV5-8, with 7 bases aligning to TRBD1. Germline trimming cut 5 bases from V and 12 bases from J; bases unmatched to any gene: 13. Germline V gives CDR1 SGHTS, CDR2 YDEGEE. This CDR3 has 13 amino acids. CDR3 region: CASSSSPGQTKYF. The CDR3 DNA is TGTGCCAGCAGTTCCTCGCCGGGACAGACAAAGTACTTC.

The chain employs TRBV7-9 and TRBJ2-7; the D gene is possibly TRBD2 (5 bases). Germline V gives CDR1 SEHNR, CDR2 FQNEAQ (reference sequence). The V and J ends lost 1 base and 3 bases respectively, with 16 bases between them. The CDR3 sequence is 16 residues long. CDR3: CASSLVRELTDYEQYF. Written as DNA, the CDR3 is TGTGCCAGCAGCTTAGTGAGGGAACTAACTGACTACGAGCAGTACTTC.

The J gene is TRBJ1-4, the V gene TRBV18, with 7 positions matching TRBD1. Germline lookup yields CDR1 KGHSH and CDR2 LQKENI. This CDR3 comprises 14 residues. Losses at the gene ends were 3 bases for V and 8 bases for J; bases not matched to a gene: 6. CDR3 protein: CASSPGTVREKLFF. CDR3 DNA sequence: TGTGCCAGCTCACCGGGGACAGTCCGGGAAAAACTGTTTTTT.

The V call is TRBV5-1, the J call TRBJ2-5; the match to TRBD1 covers 12 bases. The CDR3 runs 15 residues. Losses at the gene ends were 4 bases for V and 5 bases for J; bases not matched to a gene: 6. Germline values: CDR1 SGHRS, CDR2 YFSETQ. CDR3 nucleotide sequence: TGCGCCAGCAGCATGGGACAGGGGGCGCGGGAGACCCAGTACTTC. Protein product: CASSMGQGARETQYF.

The chain carries TRBV5-1 and TRBJ2-7; TRBD1 is a possible D gene (5 bases). The germline V gene encodes CDR1 SGHRS and CDR2 YFSETQ. V lost 4 bases and J 0 bases, leaving 11 bases between the germline ends. This CDR3 has 14 residues. The CDR3 bases are TGCGCCAGCAGCGAGCAGGGCCTCTCCTACGAGCAGTACTTC. This translates into CASSEQGLSYEQYF.

A word on this clone: Other DNA sequences of this sample code for an identical CDR3. The chain recombines TRBV19 with TRBJ1-2; no clear D gene. From germline, CDR1 is LNHDA and CDR2 SQIVND (reference sequence). This CDR3 is built from 14 residues. With 3 bases removed from V and 1 base from J, the gap between germline ends came to 9 bases. As DNA, the CDR3 is TGTGCCAGTAGTATCGTAGGGATTAACTATGGCTACACCTTC. Encoded protein: CASSIVGINYGYTF. Full variable domain (rest looked up from reference TRBV19 and TRBJ1-2): DGGITQSPKYLFRKEGQNVTLSCEQNLNHDAMYWYRQDPGQGLRLIYYSQIVNDFQKGDIAEGYSVSREKKESFPLTVTSAQKNPTAFYLCASSIVGINYGYTFGSGTRLTVV.

Note on this clone: Other DNA sequences within the sample encode an identical CDR3. CDR3 DNA sequence: TGTGCCTGGAGCCGGGACTCCAGCACAGATACGCAGTATTTT. Protein product: CAWSRDSSTDTQYF. This chain links TRBV30 with TRBJ2-3, with D maybe TRBD2 (6 bases). This CDR3 comprises 14 residues. V lost 3 bases and J lost 0, with 10 bases in between. Germline V gene lookup returns CDR1 GTSNPN and CDR2 SVGIG (reference sequence). The whole variable domain, remainder taken from reference TRBV30 and TRBJ2-3, is SQTIHQWPATLVQPVGSPLSLECTVEGTSNPNLYWYRQAAGRGLQLLFYSVGIGQISSEVPQNLSASRPQDRQFILSSKKLLLSDSGFYLCAWSRDSSTDTQYFGPGTRLTVL.

With regard to this clone: The same CDR3 is also encoded by other DNA sequences in this sample. The V and J genes are TRBV5-1 and TRBJ2-3; 9 bases agree with TRBD1. This CDR3 spans 15 amino acids. The germline V gene encodes CDR1 SGHRS and CDR2 YFSETQ. Germline trimming cut 4 bases from V and 3 bases from J; bases unmatched to any gene: 6. The DNA for the CDR3 is TGCGCCAGCAGCCCGGGACAGGGTGGTACAGATACGCAGTATTTT. This codes for CASSPGQGGTDTQYF.

Of note for this clone: This same CDR3 is encoded by further DNA sequences in the sample. This chain links TRBV28 with TRBJ1-2; D is possibly TRBD1 (6 bases). V was trimmed by 2 bases and J by 4 bases, leaving 8 bases between them. The germline CDR1 and CDR2 sequences are MDHEN and SYDVKM. There are 13 residues in the CDR3. DNA of the CDR3: TGTGCCAGCAGTTTACGAGGGGGCTATGGCTACACCTTC. It is translated as CASSLRGGYGYTF.

V usage is TRBV5-1 and J usage is TRBJ2-7, with D possibly TRBD2 on 6 matching bases. Germline values: CDR1 SGHRS, CDR2 YFSETQ. The V and J ends lost 0 bases and 2 bases respectively, with 12 bases between them. This CDR3 comprises 15 residues. DNA for the CDR3: TGCGCCAGCAGCTTGGCCGCGGGGTCCCCCTACGAGCAGTACTTC. Its translation is CASSLAAGSPYEQYF.

The chain is built from TRBV19 and TRBJ2-6; D remains ambiguous. Trimming left V 1 base short and J 0 bases short, with 13 bases between. Germline V CDR1 and CDR2: LNHDA, SQIVND (reference sequence). The CDR3 is 18 amino acids. Here the CDR3 reads CASSIAASSGSGANVLTF. The CDR3 region has the DNA TGTGCCAGTAGTATAGCCGCCAGCTCGGGCTCTGGGGCCAACGTCCTGACTTTC.

This rearrangement joins TRBV10-3 to TRBJ1-2, with 9 nucleotides matching TRBD1. Unmatched junction bases numbered 6, after V lost 4 bases and J lost 6 bases. CDR1 ENHRY and CDR2 SYGVKD come from the germline V gene. CDR3 size: 14 residues. The CDR3 sequence: CAISVSGDRDGYTF. The DNA of the CDR3 is TGTGCCATCAGTGTTTCGGGGGACAGGGATGGCTACACCTTC.

J is TRBJ2-5 and V is TRBV29-1, with TRBD1 matching over 7 bases. The DNA end lines up better with TRBJ2-7; the J call may be wrong. The CDR3 covers 13 residues. Germline lookup yields CDR1 SQVTM and CDR2 ANQGSEA. As DNA, the CDR3 is TGCAGCGTTGACTCGACAGGGCGATCCGAGCAGTACTTC. It codes for CSVDSTGRSEQYF.

The V and J genes are TRBV28 and TRBJ1-1; D uncertain. The CDR3 contains 14 residues. V was shortened by 8 bases and J by 0 bases, with 13 bases between the two germline ends. Germline V gene data show CDR1 as MDHEN and CDR2 as SYDVKM. CDR3 DNA: TGTGCCAGCCGGGAGGGCAACATGAACACTGAAGCTTTCTTT. Translated: CASREGNMNTEAFF.

This rearrangement joins TRBV25-1 to TRBJ2-7; D is possibly TRBD1 (5 bases). The CDR3 covers 12 residues. Looked up from germline, CDR1 is MGHDK and CDR2 is SYGVNS. The V gene lost 7 bases and the J gene lost 1 base, with 8 bases spanning the gap. CDR3 region: CASNGQSYEQYF. The CDR3, as DNA: TGTGCCAGCAACGGACAATCCTACGAGCAGTACTTC.

This sequence joins TRBV21-1 and TRBJ2-7; the table's D call TRBD2 went unverified against the DNA. TRBV21-1 is reported as a pseudogene. The CDR3 is made up of 16 amino acids. The CDR3 spells CASRPSILAGPYEQYF. The CDR3 DNA is TGTGCCAGCCGACCGAGCATACTAGCGGGCCCCTACGAGCAGTACTTC.

The chain combines TRBV30 with TRBJ2-7, with 8 bases fitting TRBD1. The germline V gene encodes CDR1 GTSNPN and CDR2 SVGIG (reference sequence). This CDR3 comprises 17 residues. After removal of 3 bases from V and 0 bases from J, the junction contained 13 bases not matched to a gene. The CDR3 coding sequence is TGTGCCTGGAGCCTTCTTGATCGGGGACAGGCCTCCTACGAGCAGTACTTC. Translating it yields CAWSLLDRGQASYEQYF. The full variable domain, rest sourced from reference TRBV30 and TRBJ2-7, is SQTIHQWPATLVQPVGSPLSLECTVEGTSNPNLYWYRQAAGRGLQLLFYSVGIGQISSEVPQNLSASRPQDRQFILSSKKLLLSDSGFYLCAWSLLDRGQASYEQYFGPGTRLTVT.

The chain is built from TRBV18 and TRBJ2-7; 15 bases fit TRBD2. The germline V gene encodes CDR1 KGHSH and CDR2 LQKENI. Unmatched junction bases numbered 16, after V lost 4 bases and J lost 3 bases. This CDR3 has 20 residues. CDR3 coding DNA: TGTGCCAGCTCACTCCTCCCTGTGGGGACTAGCGGGAGGAAAATCTACGAGCAGTACTTC. Its protein is CASSLLPVGTSGRKIYEQYF.

A few counts support this clone. The chain combines TRBV7-8 with TRBJ1-1, with D unresolved. V lost 0 bases to trimming and J lost 10 bases, with 12 bases between them. CDR1 and CDR2 from the germline V gene are SGHVS and FQNEAQ. The CDR3 has 13 amino acids. The CDR3 loop reads CASSLAKDIRAFF. The CDR3 nucleotides are TGTGCCAGCAGCTTAGCGAAGGATATCCGAGCTTTCTTT.

The V call is TRBV9, the J call TRBJ1-2; D not resolved. V lost 3 bases, J lost 4 bases, and 4 bases lay in between. From germline, CDR1 is SGDLS and CDR2 YYNGEE. The CDR3 sequence is 11 residues long. The CDR3 DNA is TGTGCCAGCAGCGGGAGCTATGGCTACACCTTC. Translation gives CASSGSYGYTF.

The chain joins TRBV6-5 to TRBJ1-6; 9 bases match TRBD1. Per germline, CDR1 MNHEY and CDR2 SVGAGI. V lost 2 bases to trimming and J lost 7 bases; unmatched junction nucleotides: 0. The CDR3 consists of 14 residues. The CDR3 is CASSYGQGNSPLHF. CDR3 nucleotide sequence: TGTGCCAGCAGTTACGGACAGGGGAATTCACCCCTCCACTTT.

The chain links TRBV30 to TRBJ2-7; D unresolved. Germline V CDR1 and CDR2: GTSNPN, SVGIG (reference sequence). The CDR3 runs to 13 residues. The V and J ends lost 5 bases and 0 bases respectively, with 11 bases between them. The CDR3 sequence is CAWCPPSSYEQYF. The CDR3, as DNA: TGTGCCTGGTGTCCGCCGAGCTCCTACGAGCAGTACTTC.

V is TRBV5-4 and J is TRBJ1-4; no clear D gene. V lost 4 bases and J lost 8, with 6 bases in between. This CDR3 has 11 residues. CDR1 SGHNT and CDR2 YYREEE come from the germline V gene (reference sequence). CDR3 sequence (DNA): TGTGCCAGCAGCCAAGGAGAAAAACTGTTTTTT. This sequence encodes CASSQGEKLFF.